This T cell receptor (beta chain) was documented in a study of CD8+ T cells in alopecia areata. Study results and limitations: Lesional scalp, notably in alopecia totalis/universalis, had clonality above that of normal scalp.

For roughly 5 patients, CD4+ cells were sorted into CD25+CD127- cells. Obtained from alopecia areata patients were lesional scalp punch biopsies along with peripheral blood. It was from PBMCs that CD4+ and CD8+ T cells were sorted. RNA was extracted and reverse transcribed into cDNA as the sequencing template. The table came from immunoSEQ multiplex PCR; TCRdb's copy has only in-frame clones and leaves some out. Found here are about 14,000 clones, roughly 58% of them singletons; the top ten hold approximately 3.9%. The CDR3 covers 17 residues. CDR1 and CDR2 (germline): SEHNR, FQNEAQ (reference sequence). V shed 6 bases, J shed 1 base, and the junction held 12 bases outside the gene matches. On this clone: Antigen specificity is unknown.

The receptor was isolated from a human donor with alopecia areata. Sample: CD4+ Tregs sorted from blood. The J gene is TRBJ2-1, the V gene TRBV7-9, with 7 bases matching TRBD2. The CDR3 region has the DNA TGTGCCAGCAGACGTATGCGTAGCGGGCAGTCCTACAATGAGCAGTTCTTC. It is translated as CASRRMRSGQSYNEQFF. Together with reference TRBV7-9 and TRBJ2-1, the CDR3 gives the full variable domain: DTGVSQNPRHKITKRGQNVTFRCDPISEHNRLYWYRQTLGQGPEFLTYFQNEAQLEKSRLLSDRFSAERPKGSFSTLEIQRTEQGDSAMYLCASRRMRSGQSYNEQFFGPGTRLTVL.